The clone carrying this T cell receptor (beta chain) occurred many times. Time point of the sample: newly diagnosed GD, antithyroid drugs for less than 3 months. The TCR library used RNA extracted from PBMCs. This sample is drawn from a study of regulatory T cells in long-lasting Graves disease. Assembly of TCR beta libraries relied on iRepertoire HTBI primers together with Arm-PCR of CDR3 regions. TCRdb reprocessed the multiplex PCR reads via MiXCR and lists one record per CDR3 protein. This table holds about 420,000 distinct CDR3 sequences, less than 20% found once. This CDR3 region has 15 residues. CDR1 SGHTA and CDR2 FQGTGA come from the germline V gene. The ends lost 4 bases at V and 3 bases at J; junction bases unmatched: 5. This sample was also put to use in a study of T cells in Graves' hyperthyroidism and ophthalmopathy.

V usage is TRBV7-3 and J usage is TRBJ2-3; 9 bases align to TRBD1. Specimen: peripheral blood mononuclear cells (PBMCs), collected at new diagnosis, from a patient treated with antithyroid drugs. The sequence was obtained from a young woman with Graves disease. The CDR3 DNA follows: TGTGCCAGCAGCTGGACAGGGGCCACGACAGATACGCAGTATTTT. Protein sequence: CASSWTGATTDTQYF.